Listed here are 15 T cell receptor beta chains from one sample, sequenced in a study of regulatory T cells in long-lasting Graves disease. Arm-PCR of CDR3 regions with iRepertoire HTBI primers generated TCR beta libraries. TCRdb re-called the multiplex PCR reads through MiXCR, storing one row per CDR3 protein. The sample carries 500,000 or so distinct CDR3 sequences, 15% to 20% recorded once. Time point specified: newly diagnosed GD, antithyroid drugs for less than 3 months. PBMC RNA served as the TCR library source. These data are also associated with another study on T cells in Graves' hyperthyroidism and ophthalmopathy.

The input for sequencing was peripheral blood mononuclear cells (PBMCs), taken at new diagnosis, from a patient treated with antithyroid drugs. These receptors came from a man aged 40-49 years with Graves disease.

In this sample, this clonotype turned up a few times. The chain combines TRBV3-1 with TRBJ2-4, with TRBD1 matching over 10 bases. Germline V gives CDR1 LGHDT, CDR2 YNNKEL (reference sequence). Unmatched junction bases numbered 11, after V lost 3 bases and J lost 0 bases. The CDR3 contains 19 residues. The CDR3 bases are TGTGCCAGCAGCCAGGGACAGGGGTCGGGCAATGTAGCCAAAAACATTCAGTACTTC. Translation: CASSQGQGSGNVAKNIQYF.

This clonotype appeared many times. In DNA form, the CDR3 reads TGTGCCAGCAGCTATGGCTACGAGCAGTACTTC. This encodes CASSYGYEQYF. The chain has TRBV12-3 or TRBV12-4 and TRBJ2-7; D unclear. Between the trimmed V and J ends, which lost 6 bases and 3 bases, there was a span of 6 bases. The CDR3 length is 11 residues.

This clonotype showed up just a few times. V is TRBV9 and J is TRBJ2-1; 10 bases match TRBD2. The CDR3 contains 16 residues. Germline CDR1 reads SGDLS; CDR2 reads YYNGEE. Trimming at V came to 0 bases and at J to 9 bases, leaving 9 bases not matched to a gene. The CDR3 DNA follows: TGTGCCAGCAGCGTAGCGGCTAGCGGGAGTTGGAGTGAGCAGTTCTTC. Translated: CASSVAASGSWSEQFF.

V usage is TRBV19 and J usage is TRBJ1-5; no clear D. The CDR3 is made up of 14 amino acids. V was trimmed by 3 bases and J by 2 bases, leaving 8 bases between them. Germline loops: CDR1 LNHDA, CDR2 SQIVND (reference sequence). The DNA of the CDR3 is TGTGCCAGTAGTATTAACGGAGGCAATCAGCCCCAGCATTTT. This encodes CASSINGGNQPQHF.

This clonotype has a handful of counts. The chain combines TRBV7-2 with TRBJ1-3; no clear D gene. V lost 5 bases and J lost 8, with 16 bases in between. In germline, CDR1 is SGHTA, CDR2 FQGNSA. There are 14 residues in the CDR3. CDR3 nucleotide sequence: TGTGCCAGCAGCCTATTCTCTTCGGGCGACACCATATATTTT. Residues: CASSLFSSGDTIYF.

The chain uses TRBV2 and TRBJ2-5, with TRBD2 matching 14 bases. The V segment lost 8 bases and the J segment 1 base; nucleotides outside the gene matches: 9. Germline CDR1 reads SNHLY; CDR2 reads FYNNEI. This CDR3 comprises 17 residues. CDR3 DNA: TGTGCCAGCCAGACCCGACTAGCGGGAGGGGGCCAAGAGACCCAGTACTTC. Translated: CASQTRLAGGGQETQYF.

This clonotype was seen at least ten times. CDR3 in DNA: TGTGCCAGCAGCTTGAGCGGCGGCACCTACGAGCAGTACTTC. Amino acid sequence: CASSLSGGTYEQYF. V gene TRBV28 combines with J gene TRBJ2-7; possibly TRBD2 for D (5 bases). The V end was cut by 6 bases, the J end by 2 bases, with 14 bases between. Germline CDR1 and CDR2: MDHEN and SYDVKM. The CDR3 is 14 residues long.

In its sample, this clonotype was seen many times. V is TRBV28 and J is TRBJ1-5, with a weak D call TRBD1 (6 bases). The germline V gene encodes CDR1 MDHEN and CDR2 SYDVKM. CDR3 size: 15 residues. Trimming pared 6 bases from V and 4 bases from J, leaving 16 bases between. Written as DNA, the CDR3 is TGTGCCAGCAGACTAATGGACAGAGTTAATCAGCCCCAGCATTTT. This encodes CASRLMDRVNQPQHF.

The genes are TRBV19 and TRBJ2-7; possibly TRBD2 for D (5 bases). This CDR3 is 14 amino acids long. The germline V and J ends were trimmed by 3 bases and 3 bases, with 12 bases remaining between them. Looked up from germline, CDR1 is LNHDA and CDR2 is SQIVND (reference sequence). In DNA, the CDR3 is TGTGCCAGTAGTATCATGGAAGGGAGCTACGAGCAGTACTTC. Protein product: CASSIMEGSYEQYF.

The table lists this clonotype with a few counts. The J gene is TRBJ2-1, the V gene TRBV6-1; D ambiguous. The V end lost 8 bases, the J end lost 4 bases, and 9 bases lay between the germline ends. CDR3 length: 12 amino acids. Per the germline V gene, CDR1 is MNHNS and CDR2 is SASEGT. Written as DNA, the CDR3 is TGTGCCAGCTTGACGGGTTACAATGAGCAGTTCTTC. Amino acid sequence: CASLTGYNEQFF.

The CDR3 coding sequence is TGTGCCAGTAGGGGACAGGCCGTGCGCTACACCTTC. Residues: CASRGQAVRYTF. The rearrangement uses TRBV19 and TRBJ1-2, with TRBD1 matching over 8 bases. Germline V gene lookup returns CDR1 LNHDA and CDR2 SQIVND (reference sequence). Trimming took 6 bases from V and 9 from J; bases not matched to a gene: 6. The CDR3 loop spans 12 amino acids.

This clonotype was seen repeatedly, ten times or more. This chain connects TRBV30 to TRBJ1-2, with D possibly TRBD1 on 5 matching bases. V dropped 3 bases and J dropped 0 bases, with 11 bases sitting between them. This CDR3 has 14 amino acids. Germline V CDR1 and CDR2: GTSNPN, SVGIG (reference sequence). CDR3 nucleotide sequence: TGTGCCTGGAGCCGGACAATATCTAACTATGGCTACACCTTC. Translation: CAWSRTISNYGYTF.

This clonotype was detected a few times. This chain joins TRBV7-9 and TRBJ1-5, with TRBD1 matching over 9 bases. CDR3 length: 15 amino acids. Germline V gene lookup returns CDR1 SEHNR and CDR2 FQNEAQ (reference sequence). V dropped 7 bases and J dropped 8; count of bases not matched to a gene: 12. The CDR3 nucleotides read TGTGCCAGCACCGGGGACAGGGAGGCTCTAGAGCCCCAGCATTTT. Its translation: CASTGDREALEPQHF. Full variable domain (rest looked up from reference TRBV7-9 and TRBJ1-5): DTGVSQNPRHKITKRGQNVTFRCDPISEHNRLYWYRQTLGQGPEFLTYFQNEAQLEKSRLLSDRFSAERPKGSFSTLEIQRTEQGDSAMYLCASTGDREALEPQHFGDGTRLSIL.

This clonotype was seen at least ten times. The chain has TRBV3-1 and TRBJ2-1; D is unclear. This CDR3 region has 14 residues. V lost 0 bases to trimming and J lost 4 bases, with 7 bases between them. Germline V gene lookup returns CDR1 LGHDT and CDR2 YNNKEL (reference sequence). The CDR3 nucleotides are TGTGCCAGCAGCCAAGATCGGCAGTACAATGAGCAGTTCTTC. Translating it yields CASSQDRQYNEQFF.

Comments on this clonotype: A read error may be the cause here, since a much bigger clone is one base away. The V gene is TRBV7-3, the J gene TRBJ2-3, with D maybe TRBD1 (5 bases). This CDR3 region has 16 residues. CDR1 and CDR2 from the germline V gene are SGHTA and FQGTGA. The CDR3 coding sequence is TGTGCCAGCAGCTTAAATGCTATCATTAGCACAGGTACGCAGTATTTT. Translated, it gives CASSLNAIISTGTQYF.